One sample yielded the 15 T cell receptor beta chains listed below, sequenced in a study of cytomegalovirus exposure and HLA in healthy donors. With 60 Vbeta and 13 Jbeta primers, the PCR was carried out. The table came from immunoSEQ multiplex PCR; TCRdb's copy has only in-frame clones and leaves some out. In the table there are over 150,000 clones, about 77% of which are singletons. The sample was PBMCs. The receptors come from a male donor in good health and CMV-seropositive.

V and J are TRBV30 and TRBJ1-2, with D possibly matching TRBD1 (5 bases). V shed 0 bases and J shed 6 bases, with 8 bases lying between them. The CDR3 runs to 12 residues. Looked up from germline, CDR1 is GTSNPN and CDR2 is SVGIG (reference sequence). The chain's CDR3 is CAWSVSGDGYTF. For the CDR3, the DNA is TGTGCCTGGAGTGTATCGGGGGATGGCTACACCTTC.

The rearrangement links TRBV11-3 to TRBJ1-1; no firm D call. V dropped 4 bases and J dropped 2 bases, with 8 bases sitting between them. This CDR3 has 13 residues. CDR1 is SGHNT, CDR2 YENEEA, per germline. CDR3 bases: TGTGCCAGCAGCTCCTATTCTAACACTGAAGCTTTCTTT. Translated, it gives CASSSYSNTEAFF.

This clone is a singleton in its sample. The V gene is TRBV6-5, the J gene TRBJ1-3, with D hard to call. Per the germline V gene, CDR1 is MNHEY and CDR2 is SVGAGI. The CDR3 runs to 14 residues. The V end lost 2 bases, the J end lost 0 bases, and 5 bases lay between the germline ends. CDR3 sequence reads: CASSYGGSGNTIYF. CDR3 bases: TGTGCCAGCAGTTACGGAGGCTCTGGAAACACCATATATTTT.

The chain combines TRBV5-1 with TRBJ1-2; D not resolved. Trimming took 0 bases from V and 8 from J, leaving 11 bases between them. Per germline, CDR1 SGHRS and CDR2 YFSETQ. This CDR3 is 13 amino acids long. The CDR3 bases are TGCGCCAGCAGCTTGGGGGCTGCTCAAGGCTACACCTTC. Translated, it gives CASSLGAAQGYTF.

With respect to this clone: Other DNA sequences from this sample encode an identical CDR3 as well. The V call is TRBV9, the J call TRBJ1-1, with D possibly being TRBD1 (5 bases). The CDR3 contains 13 residues. Germline CDR1 SGDLS, CDR2 YYNGEE. Trimming removed 2 bases at V and 3 bases at J, with 8 bases between. The CDR3: CASSVGGDTEAFF. CDR3 in DNA: TGTGCCAGCAGCGTTGGGGGGGACACTGAAGCTTTCTTT.

This clone has only one observation. This chain connects TRBV18 to TRBJ1-6, with TRBD1 as a possible D gene (5 bases). The CDR3 length is 15 residues. Germline CDR1 reads KGHSH; CDR2 reads LQKENI. Trimming removed 1 base from V and 8 bases from J, with 12 bases in between. CDR3 residues: CASSPRSPGDSPLHF. The CDR3 DNA reads TGTGCCAGCTCACCACGTAGTCCGGGGGATTCACCCCTCCACTTT.

The chain carries TRBV19 and TRBJ1-2; 7 nucleotides line up with TRBD1. Germline V gene data show CDR1 as LNHDA and CDR2 as SQIVND (reference sequence). CDR3 length: 14 amino acids. V shed 2 bases and J 4 bases; nucleotides not matched to a gene: 4. CDR3 in amino acids: CASSIQGEGYGYTF. The CDR3 bases are TGTGCCAGTAGTATACAGGGGGAAGGCTATGGCTACACCTTC.

This chain uses TRBV5-1 with TRBJ1-3; 11 bases line up with TRBD1. This CDR3 is 15 amino acids long. Trimming took 4 bases from V and 3 from J; bases not matched to a gene: 3. Germline V CDR1 and CDR2: SGHRS, YFSETQ. The CDR3 DNA reads as TGCGCCAGCAGCATTGGGACAGGGGGTGGAAACACCATATATTTT. Residues: CASSIGTGGGNTIYF.

CDR3 nucleotide sequence: TGTGCCAGCAGCCCCGGGGGGGGGACACAATACGAGCAGTACTTC. Its protein product is CASSPGGGTQYEQYF. The chain is built from TRBV5-6 and TRBJ2-7; 8 bases agree with TRBD2. V trimming: 4 bases; J trimming: 4 bases; junction bases outside the gene matches: 10. The germline V gene encodes CDR1 SGHDT and CDR2 YYEEEE. This CDR3 has 15 residues.

V gene TRBV10-1 combines with J gene TRBJ2-5, with TRBD1 as a possible D gene (6 bases). The J call may not be correct, given that the DNA end is closer to TRBJ2-7. CDR3 length: 13 amino acids. CDR1 WNHNN and CDR2 SYGVQD come from the germline V gene (reference sequence). CDR3 DNA: TGCGCCAGCAGCCCAGGGGTGACCTACGAGCAGTACTTC. This gives the protein CASSPGVTYEQYF.

The chain uses TRBV5-1 and TRBJ2-7; D possibly corresponds to TRBD1 (7 bases). This CDR3 has 14 amino acids. Germline CDR1 is SGHRS and CDR2 is YFSETQ. V lost 2 bases and J 4 bases, leaving 13 bases between the germline ends. The CDR3 sequence: CASSFVRGEYEQYF. As DNA, the CDR3 is TGCGCCAGCAGCTTCGTCAGGGGGGAATACGAGCAGTACTTC.

This rearrangement joins TRBV18 to TRBJ2-6, with D possibly TRBD2 on 5 matching bases. The V end was cut by 5 bases, the J end by 0 bases, with 8 bases between. The CDR3 contains 15 residues. Germline V CDR1 and CDR2: KGHSH, LQKENI. CDR3 nucleotides: TGTGCCAGCTCAGCTGAGGGCTCTGGGGCCAACGTCCTGACTTTC. Translation: CASSAEGSGANVLTF.

The chain links TRBV2 to TRBJ1-4, with 7 bases lining up with TRBD1. Germline CDR1 reads SNHLY; CDR2 reads FYNNEI. V lost 8 bases, J lost 4 bases, and 7 bases stayed unmatched. The CDR3 totals 14 residues. CDR3 nucleotides: TGTGCCAGCCGAGAGACAGGGAGTAATGAAAAACTGTTTTTT. Its translation is CASRETGSNEKLFF. Drawing the rest from reference TRBV2 and TRBJ1-4, the complete variable domain is EPEVTQTPSHQVTQMGQEVILRCVPISNHLYFYWYRQILGQKVEFLVSFYNNEISEKSEIFDDQFSVERPDGSNFTLKIRSTKLEDSAMYFCASRETGSNEKLFFGSGTQLSVL.

The V call is TRBV9, the J call TRBJ1-5, with 10 bases identical to TRBD1. There are 16 residues in the CDR3. Looked up from germline, CDR1 is SGDLS and CDR2 is YYNGEE. J lost 4 bases, V lost 3 bases, and 7 bases had no gene match. CDR3 protein: CASSGQGAGGNQPQHF. CDR3 nucleotides: TGTGCCAGCAGCGGACAGGGGGCAGGAGGAAATCAGCCCCAGCATTTT.

J is TRBJ2-7 and V is TRBV9, with D perhaps TRBD2 (6 bases). CDR1 is SGDLS, CDR2 YYNGEE, per germline. The ends were cut back, 0 bases at V and 2 bases at J, with 12 bases in the middle. The CDR3 sequence is 15 residues long. The CDR3 reads CASSVGGGETYEQYF. The DNA of the CDR3 is TGTGCCAGCAGCGTAGGAGGCGGGGAAACCTACGAGCAGTACTTC.